The present T cell receptor (beta chain) was sequenced within a study of blood T cell repertoires in COVID-19. Looking at the study overall: Samples representing acute and convalescent COVID-19 were sourced from the United States, Italy and Spain. Nucleic acid was either cDNA or gDNA, and it came from T cells, B-cell-depleted T cells, or PBMCs.

Germline V CDR1 and CDR2: SQVTM, ANQGSEA. Trimming shortened V by 4 bases and J by 2 bases, and 11 bases separated the two germline ends. The CDR3 has 13 residues. The authors' processing: Counts of nucleated cells, estimated from reference gene primer amplification, were obtained. Clones were read by immunoSEQ multiplex PCR, and TCRdb kept only the in-frame ones, dropping some. The V and J calls and clone size were taken over from that table, and D and trimming were inferred from the DNA. The top ten hold about 2.1% of the sample, which has around 71,000 clones, about 89% seen once. The chain is built from TRBV29-1 and TRBJ2-5; TRBD1 might be the D (5 bases). The TCR comes from a woman aged 55 to 70 with acute or convalescent COVID-19. Source material: peripheral blood. CDR3 DNA sequence: TGCAGCGTTGTTCGCAGGACACAAGAGACCCAGTACTTC. It translates to CSVVRRTQETQYF.